This T cell receptor (beta chain) was obtained from a study of graft-versus-host responses after intestinal transplantation. Study-wide context: Each recipient received anti-thymocyte globulin induction, then tacrolimus and steroids for around three years. Study-wide points: Peak circulating GvH clone levels were associated with early post-transplant HvG declines. Some GvH clones were seen earlier in gut or blood, suggesting intestinal origin. Allografts carried high graft-versus-host to host-versus-graft clonal ratios in patients having graft-donor T cell macrochimerism.

Unmatched junction bases numbered 7, after V lost 2 bases and J lost 6 bases. Germline CDR1 reads SGHNT; CDR2 reads YYREEE (reference sequence). This CDR3 contains 14 residues. The repertoire was sequenced with immunoSEQ multiplex PCR; TCRdb's copy has only in-frame clones and lacks some. Of 90,000 to 95,000 clones in the sample, roughly nine tenths are singletons; the top ten hold roughly 0.5%. Turning to this clone: No antigen is known for it.

The sequence was obtained from a human donor who received an intestinal transplant. The rearrangement joins TRBV5-4 to TRBJ1-1; 7 bases map to TRBD1. Sequences were derived from unstimulated CD8+ T cells sorted from spleen or lymph node cells, sampled before intestinal transplant. As DNA, the CDR3 is TGTGCCAGCAGCTTTGAGGGGGCGGGCGCTGAAGCTTTCTTT. Amino acids: CASSFEGAGAEAFF.